What follows is one TCR beta chain and its context. The antigen is undetermined. The data belong to a study of CD8+ T cells in alopecia areata. CDR1 and CDR2 from the germline V gene are SQVTM and ANQGSEA. J lost 0 bases, V lost 6 bases, and 16 bases had no gene match. The CDR3 consists of 18 residues. In each case, RNA was isolated and then reverse transcribed into cDNA as the sequencing template. Only in-frame clones appear in the TCRdb table, and some are missing; sequencing was by immunoSEQ multiplex PCR. The data contain 100,000 to 150,000 clones, about 61% of them seen just once; the ten biggest clones take up nearly 30%. Study-level points and caveats: Tofacitinib produced a significant decrease in scalp clonality and in expanded CD8+ clones among the top 100.

Indicated treatment: oral pan-JAK inhibitor, 5-10 mg twice daily. Sorting from PBMCs produced CD4+ and CD8+ T cells. Source: CD8+ T cells sorted from blood, taken at week 4, from a patient treated with tofacitinib. The V gene is TRBV29-1, the J gene TRBJ2-1; 8 positions match TRBD1. This clonotype was obtained from a human donor with alopecia areata. The CDR3 DNA is TGCAGCGTCGGACAGGGCCTGAGCGGAGCTAGCTCCTACAATGAGCAGTTCTTC. Its translation: CSVGQGLSGASSYNEQFF.